These 13 T cell receptor beta chains originate from one sample sequenced in a study of beta chain features in type 1 diabetes. The isolated RNA, all of it, was reverse transcribed, so expressed TCRB transcripts were what got sequenced. The method was immunoSEQ multiplex PCR; TCRdb's version includes in-frame clones alone and lacks a portion of them. The repertoire consists of almost 350,000 clones, with 8% occurring once and the leading ten covering less than 0.45%. The source material was central memory CD4+ T cells from blood. The receptors were gathered from a woman aged 18-30 years in good health.

Points on this clone: Other DNA sequences in this sample translate to the same CDR3. The CDR3 sequence: CASSFMRDTQYF. CDR3 nucleotide sequence: TGTGCCAGCAGCTTTATGCGGGATACGCAGTATTTT. V is TRBV7-3 and J is TRBJ2-3; no clear D gene. This CDR3 contains 12 residues. With 3 bases removed from V and 6 bases from J, the gap between germline ends came to 7 bases. Looked up from germline, CDR1 is SGHTA and CDR2 is FQGTGA. The full variable domain, rest sourced from reference TRBV7-3 and TRBJ2-3, is GAGVSQTPSNKVTEKGKYVELRCDPISGHTALYWYRQSLGQGPEFLIYFQGTGAADDSGLPNDRFFAVRPEGSVSTLKIQRTERGDSAVYLCASSFMRDTQYFGPGTRLTVL.

This chain joins TRBV6-1 and TRBJ2-3; D gene uncertain. V was cut by 7 bases and J by 4 bases, with 12 bases left in between. The CDR3 runs to 13 residues. CDR1 is MNHNS and CDR2 is SASEGT in the germline V gene. CDR3 loop: CASTQRFSDTQYF. The CDR3 DNA reads TGTGCCAGCACCCAGAGATTCTCAGATACGCAGTATTTT.

This clone was recorded a few times. The V and J genes are TRBV5-1 and TRBJ2-5, with TRBD1 matching over 10 bases. With the DNA end fitting TRBJ2-7 better, the J assignment may be wrong. This CDR3 region has 16 residues. Germline V CDR1 and CDR2: SGHRS, YFSETQ. This chain's CDR3 is CASSLALRQGADEQYF. CDR3 bases: TGCGCCAGCAGCTTGGCCCTAAGACAGGGGGCCGACGAGCAGTACTTC.

This clone has more than one count but fewer than ten. V usage is TRBV6-1 and J usage is TRBJ1-1, with D unclear. Germline values: CDR1 MNHNS, CDR2 SASEGT. V shed 5 bases and J shed 2 bases, with 9 bases lying between them. This CDR3 is built from 13 residues. The CDR3 DNA is TGTGCCAGCAGTACACCACCCAACACTGAAGCTTTCTTT. Translating it yields CASSTPPNTEAFF.

The chain uses TRBV2 and TRBJ1-1; 7 nucleotides line up with TRBD1. CDR3 length: 15 amino acids. Losses at the gene ends were 6 bases for V and 2 bases for J; bases not matched to a gene: 9. Germline V gene data show CDR1 as SNHLY and CDR2 as FYNNEI. In nucleotides, the CDR3 is TGTGCCAGCAGCCTGACAGGGCGGTTTAACACTGAAGCTTTCTTT. Protein: CASSLTGRFNTEAFF.

The V call is TRBV10-3, the J call TRBJ2-1; TRBD2 agrees at 13 bases. The CDR3 loop spans 13 amino acids. Germline loops: CDR1 ENHRY, CDR2 SYGVKD. V was clipped by 11 bases and J by 8 bases; unmatched bases: 6. The CDR3 spells CAANGLAGDEQFF. The CDR3 DNA is TGTGCCGCTAACGGACTAGCGGGAGATGAGCAGTTCTTC.

The chain links TRBV6-1 to TRBJ1-5, with TRBD1 matching over 9 bases. Per the germline V gene, CDR1 is MNHNS and CDR2 is SASEGT. V lost 7 bases and J lost 7; bases outside the gene matches: 11. The CDR3 extends over 15 amino acids. As DNA, the CDR3 is TGTGCCAGCACCGTAATACAGGGGGCAGAGCAGCCCCAGCATTTT. Translated, it gives CASTVIQGAEQPQHF.

Remarks on this clone: A read error may produce the germline difference seen at one junction end. The chain recombines TRBV7-7 with TRBJ2-1; TRBD1 matches 7 bases. The CDR3 is made up of 13 amino acids. Germline CDR1 reads SSHAT; CDR2 reads FNYEAQ (reference sequence). In DNA, the CDR3 is TGTGCTAGCAGCGCCAGGGGGTACAATGAGCAGTTCTTC. This translates into CASSARGYNEQFF.

This clone was picked up a small number of times. V gene TRBV29-1 combines with J gene TRBJ2-5, with D possibly matching TRBD2 (5 bases). This CDR3 is 15 amino acids long. V gave up 8 bases and J gave up 5 bases, with 24 bases separating them. Germline values: CDR1 SQVTM, CDR2 ANQGSEA. The CDR3 DNA follows: TGCAGCATAACACCTCCCCTAGCACAGCCGGAGACCCAGTACTTC. Its protein product is CSITPPLAQPETQYF.

The rearrangement joins TRBV7-9 to TRBJ1-4; D not resolved. V gave up 1 base and J gave up 13 bases, with 16 bases separating them. There are 14 residues in the CDR3. Germline V gene lookup returns CDR1 SEHNR and CDR2 FQNEAQ (reference sequence). The CDR3 loop is CASSLGAGPERLFF. CDR3 DNA: TGTGCCAGCAGCTTAGGGGCCGGGCCGGAGAGACTGTTTTTT. Variable domain in full (rest from reference TRBV7-9 and TRBJ1-4): DTGVSQNPRHKITKRGQNVTFRCDPISEHNRLYWYRQTLGQGPEFLTYFQNEAQLEKSRLLSDRFSAERPKGSFSTLEIQRTEQGDSAMYLCASSLGAGPERLFFGSGTQLSVL.

This clone came up many times. The germline gene is not matched at one end of the junction; a read error may be the cause. The chain recombines TRBV7-7 with TRBJ2-2, with D possibly matching TRBD1 (5 bases). The CDR3 is 15 residues long. The germline gives CDR1 SSHAT, CDR2 FNYEAQ (reference sequence). CDR3 nucleotide sequence: TGTGCTAGCAGCGCCAGGGTCGGGAACACCGGGGAGCTGTTTTTT. Its protein is CASSARVGNTGELFF.

This clone occurred a few times. This sequence joins TRBV19 and TRBJ2-5, with D perhaps TRBD1 (7 bases). Germline-derived CDR1 and CDR2 are LNHDA and SQIVND (reference sequence). The CDR3 consists of 13 residues. This CDR3 reads CASSGGGGETQYF. CDR3 coding DNA: TGTGCGTCTTCTGGTGGAGGGGGCGAGACCCAGTACTTC.

Only a few counts were recorded for this clone. The chain employs TRBV5-4 and TRBJ2-5; TRBD1 aligns across 8 bases. This CDR3 comprises 13 residues. Germline assignment: CDR1 SGHNT and CDR2 YYREEE (reference sequence). Trimming removed 3 bases from V and 4 bases from J; junction bases left unmatched: 2. CDR3 sequence reads: CASSSDRAETQYF. CDR3 DNA: TGTGCCAGCAGCTCGGACAGGGCAGAGACCCAGTACTTC.